This is a list of T cell receptor beta chains from one sample in a study of cytomegalovirus exposure and HLA in healthy donors. Assay used: immunoSEQ multiplex PCR; TCRdb lists only in-frame clones, some missing. The sample contains 120,000 or so clones, approximately 75% of which appear only once. The specimen sequenced was PBMCs. Every receptor here comes from a young man in good health and CMV-seronegative. CDR3s include the opening cysteine and the closing phenylalanine or tryptophan. The D gene is left open where the match is weak. Size tells how often a clone was seen (once, few, many) or the class of an expanded clone, and some rows leave it out.

D gene	V gene	J gene	clone size	CDR3 DNA	CDR3 protein
.	TRBV6-6	TRBJ1-3	.	TGTGCCAGCAGTAGGTACTCTGAGGGAACTGGAAACACCATATATTTT	CASSRYSEGTGNTIYF
.	TRBV5-1	TRBJ1-1	.	TGCGCCAGCAGCCTCGGGTTTGGTGATACTGAAGCTTTCTTT	CASSLGFGDTEAFF
.	TRBV7-9	TRBJ2-3	.	TGTGCCAGCAAGGGCAGGGGCACAGATACGCAGTATTTT	CASKGRGTDTQYF
.	TRBV5-1	TRBJ2-3	.	TGCGCCAGCAGCTCAGACAGTTTGAGAGATACGCAGTATTTT	CASSSDSLRDTQYF
.	TRBV4-1	TRBJ2-7	.	TGCGCCAGCAGCCAAGATGGTGAGGCCAGCGGGCTCTACGAGCAGTACTTC	CASSQDGEASGLYEQYF
.	TRBV4-2	TRBJ1-5	once	TGTGCCAGCAGCCAATACAATCAGCCCCAGCATTTT	CASSQYNQPQHF
.	TRBV15	TRBJ1-5	.	TGTGCCACCAGCAGAGTTGGTACGGGGGTATCCGTATGGATATACAATCAGCCCCAGCATTTT	CATSRVGTGVSVWIYNQPQHF
.	TRBV7-9	TRBJ1-1	.	TGTGCCAGCAGTTACAGACAGACCATGAACACTGAAGCTTTCTTT	CASSYRQTMNTEAFF
TRBD1	TRBV6-5	TRBJ1-2	.	TGTGCCAGCAGTTGTCTGGGACAGGGCTGCTATGGCTACACCTTC	CASSCLGQGCYGYTF
TRBD1	TRBV7-9	TRBJ1-3	.	TGTGCCAGCAGCTTAGGGGACAGCTCTGGAAACACCATATATTTT	CASSLGDSSGNTIYF
.	TRBV28	TRBJ2-7	.	TGTGCCAGCACCGATCCTTACCGAGGGCTCTACGAGCAGTACTTC	CASTDPYRGLYEQYF
TRBD1	TRBV19	TRBJ1-1	.	TGTGCCAGTAGTATCTTCCAGGGGGCTGGTGAAGCTTTCTTT	CASSIFQGAGEAFF
TRBD1	TRBV7-3	TRBJ1-2	.	TGTGCCAGCAGCTCCGACAGGGGTTATGGCTACACCTTC	CASSSDRGYGYTF
.	TRBV6-6	TRBJ1-3	.	TGTGCCAGCAGACAGGGAAACTCTGGAAACACCATATATTTT	CASRQGNSGNTIYF
.	TRBV6-6	TRBJ1-1	.	TGTGCCAGTGAGTCGCACACTGAAGCTTTCTTT	CASESHTEAFF
TRBD2	TRBV2	TRBJ2-5	.	TGTGCCAGCAGTGTTCTCCATTCGACTAGCGTGATGGAAGAGGCCCAGTACTTC	CASSVLHSTSVMEEAQYF
TRBD2	TRBV2	TRBJ2-1	.	TGTGCCAGCGTAGCGGGGAGCTCCTACAATGAGCAGTTCTTC	CASVAGSSYNEQFF
.	TRBV2	TRBJ2-7	.	TGTGCCAGCAGTAGTACTTACGAGCAGTACTTC	CASSSTYEQYF
TRBD2	TRBV12-5	TRBJ2-3	.	TGTGCTAGTGGTTTGACAGCGGGGGGCGAAAATCCCACGGATACGCAGTATTTT	CASGLTAGGENPTDTQYF
TRBD1	TRBV2	TRBJ1-2	.	TGTGCCAGCAGTAGGGACAGGGCTAACTATGGCTACACCTTC	CASSRDRANYGYTF
TRBD1	TRBV4-2	TRBJ1-2	.	TGTGCCAGCAGCCAAGAGAATAGGGACAGCTATGGCTACACCTTC	CASSQENRDSYGYTF
TRBD1	TRBV15	TRBJ1-4	once	TGTGCCACCAGCAGACTCCCCCGGGACAGGGGGGTTTTT	CATSRLPRDRGVF
.	TRBV10-3	TRBJ1-1	few	TGTGCCATCAGCTCCGTTTTTGGGAGCAGGACTGAAGCTTTCTTT	CAISSVFGSRTEAFF
TRBD2	TRBV9	TRBJ2-3	.	TGTGCCAGCAGCGTCACTAGCGGGGGGGCAGGGGATACGCAGTATTTT	CASSVTSGGAGDTQYF
TRBD1	TRBV6-6	TRBJ1-1	.	TGTGCCAGCAGTTCGACAGGGTACACTGAAGCTTTCTTT	CASSSTGYTEAFF
.	TRBV11-3	TRBJ2-1	.	TGTGCCAGCAGCTTAGAGGCATACAATGAGCAGTTCTTC	CASSLEAYNEQFF
TRBD1	TRBV18	TRBJ1-1	few	TGTGCCAGCTCACCAATGGACAGGGGACACACTGAAGCTTTCTTT	CASSPMDRGHTEAFF
TRBD2	TRBV6-5	TRBJ2-2	.	TGTGCCAGCAGTCGGGACTACCGGCCCTCCGGGGAGCTGTTTTTT	CASSRDYRPSGELFF
TRBD2	TRBV4-2	TRBJ2-3	.	TGTGCCAGCAGCCAAGTGGCTAGCGGGGGGGCAGATACGCAGTATTTT	CASSQVASGGADTQYF
TRBD1	TRBV27	TRBJ1-1	.	TGTGCCAGCAGTCCCGGGACAGTTCTGAACACTGAAGCTTTCTTT	CASSPGTVLNTEAFF
.	TRBV28	TRBJ1-2	.	TGTGCCAGCAGGGTTGGGGGGATCGTCTATGGCTACACCTTC	CASRVGGIVYGYTF
TRBD2	TRBV25-1	TRBJ2-5	.	TGTGCCAGCAAGGACTTAGCGGGGCAAGAGACCCAGTACTTC	CASKDLAGQETQYF
TRBD1	TRBV5-6	TRBJ1-6	.	TGTGCCAGCAGCTTCAAACCCGGGACAGGCAATTCACCCCTCCACTTT	CASSFKPGTGNSPLHF